This TCR beta chain was sequenced for a study of CD4 T cells in relation to SARS-CoV-2 and coronaviruses. This CDR3 comprises 16 residues. V gave up 0 bases and J gave up 3 bases, with 12 bases separating them. The germline gives CDR1 MGHRA, CDR2 YSYEKL. Profiling relied on immunoSEQ multiplex PCR, and the TCRdb table lists in-frame clones only, not all of them. The sample has 55,000 to 75,000 clones, about nine tenths seen once. CD4+ T cells from unexposed donors were obtained before the COVID-19 pandemic (2011-2018). Notes on the study in general: Monoreactive clones expanded significantly more to SARS-CoV-2 than crossreactive clones did.

A word on this clone: Its antigen is undetermined.

The material sequenced was memory CD4+ T cells from PBMCs. J is TRBJ1-3 and V is TRBV4-1, with a weak D call TRBD1 (5 bases). This clonotype originated in a human donor in good health. This chain's CDR3 is CASSQDGSGGGNTIYF. Here the CDR3 DNA reads TGCGCCAGCAGCCAAGATGGGTCGGGGGGTGGAAACACCATATATTTT.